These 24 T cell receptor beta chains originate from one sample sequenced in a study of radiation and T cells in renal cell carcinoma. Assay used: immunoSEQ multiplex PCR; TCRdb lists only in-frame clones, some missing. The top ten hold around 2.8% of the sample, which has more than 95,000 clones, roughly 80% seen once. Time point reported: baseline pretreatment blood. Treatment denoted: 15 Gy SBRT to primary tumor, nephrectomy 4 weeks later. Specimen: blood, collected from a patient whose treatment included radiotherapy and nephrectomy. The receptors originated from an older woman with renal cell carcinoma.

The chain recombines TRBV28 with TRBJ1-1; D gene unclear. This CDR3 comprises 14 residues. The germline V gene has CDR1 MDHEN and CDR2 SYDVKM. Between the trimmed V and J ends, which lost 5 bases and 3 bases, there was a span of 13 bases. In DNA, the CDR3 is TGTGCCAGCAGTACCCCGGGCACGCACACTGAAGCTTTCTTT. It translates to CASSTPGTHTEAFF.

The chain recombines TRBV28 with TRBJ2-3, with unresolved D. This CDR3 region has 15 residues. V was pared by 5 bases and J by 2 bases, with 14 bases between. CDR1 MDHEN and CDR2 SYDVKM come from the germline V gene. The CDR3 DNA reads as TGTGCCAGCAGTAAAACTCCGGGTTCCACAGATACGCAGTATTTT. Amino acid sequence: CASSKTPGSTDTQYF.

The chain employs TRBV5-4 and TRBJ1-2; D may be TRBD1 (6 bases). The CDR3 is 14 amino acids. V shed 4 bases and J shed 4 bases, with 14 bases lying between them. CDR1 is SGHNT and CDR2 is YYREEE in the germline V gene (reference sequence). The CDR3 sequence is CASSRAGGLYGYTF. The CDR3 bases are TGTGCCAGCAGCCGGGCCGGGGGGCTCTATGGCTACACCTTC.

This rearrangement joins TRBV2 to TRBJ1-2; D remains ambiguous. The CDR3 length is 14 residues. The germline V gene has CDR1 SNHLY and CDR2 FYNNEI. Trimming took 5 bases from V and 3 from J, leaving 13 bases between them. The chain's CDR3 is CASSPEEGHYGYTF. The CDR3 DNA follows: TGTGCCAGCAGTCCCGAGGAGGGCCACTATGGCTACACCTTC.

The chain is built from TRBV7-9 and TRBJ1-1; 7 bases map to TRBD1. V lost 4 bases to trimming and J lost 0 bases; unmatched junction nucleotides: 5. The CDR3 is 15 amino acids. Germline V lookup: CDR1 SEHNR, CDR2 FQNEAQ (reference sequence). The CDR3 protein is CASSSGDSVNTEAFF. The CDR3 nucleotides read TGTGCCAGCAGCTCTGGGGACAGCGTGAACACTGAAGCTTTCTTT. The full variable domain, rest sourced from reference TRBV7-9 and TRBJ1-1, is DTGVSQNPRHKITKRGQNVTFRCDPISEHNRLYWYRQTLGQGPEFLTYFQNEAQLEKSRLLSDRFSAERPKGSFSTLEIQRTEQGDSAMYLCASSSGDSVNTEAFFGQGTRLTVV.

The chain recombines TRBV4-3 with TRBJ1-2; no definite D call. CDR1 is LGHNA, CDR2 YSLEER, per germline. V was cut by 0 bases and J by 7 bases, with 12 bases left in between. This CDR3 spans 14 amino acids. CDR3 in amino acids: CASSQDRGQRGYTF. CDR3 DNA sequence: TGCGCCAGCAGCCAAGATCGAGGGCAACGTGGCTACACCTTC.

The chain is built from TRBV9 and TRBJ2-7, with TRBD1 identical over 7 bases. Germline CDR1 is SGDLS and CDR2 is YYNGEE. The CDR3 runs 14 residues. V dropped 4 bases and J dropped 2; count of bases not matched to a gene: 6. This CDR3 reads CASSSATGTYEQYF. The DNA of the CDR3 is TGTGCCAGCAGCTCGGCGACAGGGACCTACGAGCAGTACTTC.

This chain uses TRBV9 with TRBJ2-3; 8 nucleotides agree with TRBD2. Germline assignment: CDR1 SGDLS and CDR2 YYNGEE. The CDR3 sequence is 17 residues long. The V segment lost 2 bases and the J segment 3 bases; nucleotides outside the gene matches: 11. CDR3 loop: CASSVFPGLGGTDTQYF. In nucleotides, the CDR3 is TGTGCCAGCAGCGTCTTCCCGGGACTAGGAGGGACAGATACGCAGTATTTT.

This chain links TRBV9 with TRBJ2-2, with a possible D match to TRBD2 (5 bases). V was cut by 0 bases and J by 6 bases, with 12 bases left in between. The CDR3 spans 15 residues. From germline, CDR1 is SGDLS and CDR2 YYNGEE. CDR3 residues: CASSVGGLGSGELFF. The CDR3 bases are TGTGCCAGCAGCGTAGGCGGGCTCGGGTCCGGGGAGCTGTTTTTT.

The chain has TRBV10-3 and TRBJ1-2; the match to TRBD1 covers 7 bases. Germline CDR1 ENHRY, CDR2 SYGVKD. The J segment lost 8 bases and the V segment lost 5 bases, leaving 5 bases of the junction unmatched. The CDR3 runs to 12 residues. The CDR3 nucleotides read TGTGCCATCAGTAACAGGGGTCGCGGCTACACCTTC. It encodes CAISNRGRGYTF.

The chain recombines TRBV30 with TRBJ1-3; D not resolved. The germline V gene encodes CDR1 GTSNPN and CDR2 SVGIG (reference sequence). The ends were cut back, 5 bases at V and 0 bases at J, with 11 bases in the middle. The CDR3 runs to 14 residues. CDR3 DNA sequence: TGTGCCTGGTCGGTCCGCGGCTCTGGAAACACCATATATTTT. Protein product: CAWSVRGSGNTIYF. The full variable domain, its missing parts supplied by reference TRBV30 and TRBJ1-3, is SQTIHQWPATLVQPVGSPLSLECTVEGTSNPNLYWYRQAAGRGLQLLFYSVGIGQISSEVPQNLSASRPQDRQFILSSKKLLLSDSGFYLCAWSVRGSGNTIYFGEGSWLTVV.

The chain links TRBV5-1 to TRBJ2-5; 9 nucleotides align to TRBD1. Trimming removed 4 bases from V and 6 bases from J; junction bases left unmatched: 10. The length of the CDR3 is 15 residues. Germline CDR1 is SGHRS and CDR2 is YFSETQ. CDR3 amino acids: CASSPDRGDGKTQYF. The CDR3 DNA reads TGCGCCAGCAGCCCGGACAGGGGAGATGGTAAGACCCAGTACTTC.

In its sample, this clone was seen once. The rearrangement links TRBV5-8 to TRBJ1-5, with a tentative D call TRBD1 (6 bases). CDR1 and CDR2 from the germline V gene are SGHTS and YDEGEE. CDR3 length: 15 residues. The germline V and J ends were trimmed by 0 bases and 6 bases, with 13 bases remaining between them. The CDR3 sequence is CASSLGQGNFQPQHF. The CDR3 nucleotides read TGTGCCAGCAGCTTGGGTCAGGGGAATTTTCAGCCCCAGCATTTT.

The chain couples TRBV6-1 to TRBJ1-6; D is ambiguous. CDR1 and CDR2 from the germline V gene are MNHNS and SASEGT. V was clipped by 1 base and J by 6 bases, with 7 bases between them. This CDR3 contains 14 residues. The CDR3 nucleotides read TGTGCCAGCAGTGAAGTGGGCGCTAATTCACCCCTCCACTTT. This sequence encodes CASSEVGANSPLHF.

This clone occurred once. The CDR3 here is CASSPGTGLGPQHF. For the CDR3, the DNA is TGTGCCAGCAGCCCGGGGACAGGGTTAGGGCCCCAGCATTTT. This chain connects TRBV5-6 to TRBJ1-5; the match to TRBD1 covers 9 bases. This CDR3 is 14 amino acids long. The V gene's germline CDR1 is SGHDT and CDR2 YYEEEE. V was clipped by 4 bases and J by 9 bases; unmatched bases: 8. The full variable domain, completed using reference TRBV5-6 and TRBJ1-5, is DAGVTQSPTHLIKTRGQQVTLRCSPKSGHDTVSWYQQALGQGPQFIFQYYEEEERQRGNFPDRFSGHQFPNYSSELNVNALLLGDSALYLCASSPGTGLGPQHFGDGTRLSIL.

V is TRBV5-6 and J is TRBJ1-2; TRBD1 is a possible D gene (5 bases). Trimming stripped 0 bases from V and 8 bases from J, with 14 bases between. The CDR3 sequence is 14 residues long. Germline lookup yields CDR1 SGHDT and CDR2 YYEEEE. The CDR3 sequence: CASSLEGGGRGYTF. The CDR3 coding sequence is TGTGCCAGCAGCTTGGAAGGCGGGGGACGAGGCTACACCTTC.

V usage is TRBV10-2 and J usage is TRBJ2-5, with 8 bases aligning to TRBD1. The germline CDR1 and CDR2 sequences are WSHSY and SAAADI. With 6 bases clipped from V and 3 bases from J, the junction kept 3 bases outside the gene matches. The CDR3 runs 13 residues. The CDR3 sequence is CASSSQGEETQYF. CDR3 nucleotide sequence: TGCGCCAGCAGCTCACAGGGGGAAGAGACCCAGTACTTC.

This chain connects TRBV6-1 to TRBJ1-3, with D perhaps TRBD1 (6 bases). V lost 7 bases to trimming and J lost 0 bases, with 13 bases between them. CDR1 is MNHNS and CDR2 is SASEGT in the germline V gene. The CDR3 contains 15 residues. DNA of the CDR3: TGTGCCAGCACTCCACAGGGCGGCTCTGGAAACACCATATATTTT. It yields the protein CASTPQGGSGNTIYF.

This clone was seen a few times. The chain uses TRBV21-1 and TRBJ1-2. TRBV21-1 is tagged as a pseudogene. The CDR3 spans 12 residues. CDR3 nucleotides: TGTGCCAGCAGCAAAAGTGTCTATGGCTACACCTTC. Protein product: CASSKSVYGYTF.

This sequence joins TRBV27 and TRBJ1-1; possibly TRBD1 for D (5 bases). CDR1 and CDR2 from the germline V gene are MNHEY and SMNVEV (reference sequence). This CDR3 is built from 13 residues. Trimming took off 2 bases at V and 1 base at J, with 5 bases between the two ends. The CDR3 loop reads CASSLRGNTEAFF. The DNA for the CDR3 is TGTGCCAGCAGTTTAAGGGGGAACACTGAAGCTTTCTTT.

The rearrangement uses TRBV6-1 and TRBJ1-1; 7 nucleotides match TRBD1. Germline V CDR1 and CDR2: MNHNS, SASEGT. The CDR3 runs to 15 residues. V dropped 6 bases and J dropped 4; count of bases not matched to a gene: 11. The CDR3 here is CASSYGQAQGTEAFF. In nucleotides, the CDR3 is TGTGCCAGCAGCTATGGACAGGCTCAAGGCACTGAAGCTTTCTTT.

This chain uses TRBV9 with TRBJ1-5; D unresolved. Deletions cut 0 bases from V and 4 bases from J, with 5 bases between. Germline lookup yields CDR1 SGDLS and CDR2 YYNGEE. The CDR3 is 13 amino acids. The CDR3 DNA is TGTGCCAGCAGCGTAGGGGTGAATCAGCCCCAGCATTTT. This translates into CASSVGVNQPQHF.

V is TRBV7-9 and J is TRBJ1-2; D may be TRBD1 (5 bases). Trimming left V 2 bases short and J 4 bases short, with 11 bases between. This CDR3 spans 14 amino acids. The germline V gene has CDR1 SEHNR and CDR2 FQNEAQ (reference sequence). The CDR3 sequence: CASSLIGEAYGYTF. CDR3 DNA: TGTGCCAGCAGCTTAATAGGGGAAGCCTATGGCTACACCTTC.

This chain connects TRBV6-1 to TRBJ2-7; D might be TRBD1 (5 bases). The germline V gene encodes CDR1 MNHNS and CDR2 SASEGT. The CDR3 has 14 residues. The V and J ends lost 6 bases and 0 bases respectively, with 12 bases between them. In DNA form, the CDR3 reads TGTGCCAGCAGAGCCCAGGGTAGCTCCTACGAGCAGTACTTC. This sequence encodes CASRAQGSSYEQYF.